These T cell receptor beta chains were read from a single sample in a study of radiation and T cells in renal cell carcinoma. The table came from immunoSEQ multiplex PCR; TCRdb's copy has only in-frame clones and leaves some out. This sample carries roughly 170,000 clones, about 87% of them seen once, and the ten largest clones take about 11%. This specimen was blood, taken from a patient whose treatment included radiotherapy and nephrectomy. Every receptor here comes from a woman aged 45-65 years with renal cell carcinoma. CDR3s include the opening cysteine and the closing phenylalanine or tryptophan. A D gene is named only where the DNA matches it firmly. Part of the rows lack a size; the others show once, few, many or a class for expanded clones.

clone_size,d_call,v_call,j_call,cdr3_aa,cdr3_nt
.,.,TRBV7-9,TRBJ1-1,CASSRTPRSTRGDTEAFF,TGTGCCAGCAGCCGTACCCCCCGATCTACAAGAGGCGACACTGAAGCTTTCTTT
.,.,TRBV6-1,TRBJ1-2,CASSERQENYGYTF,TGTGCCAGCAGTGAAAGACAGGAAAACTATGGCTACACCTTC
.,TRBD2,TRBV7-2,TRBJ2-2,CASRWREGATGELFF,TGTGCCAGCAGGTGGCGGGAGGGGGCCACCGGGGAGCTGTTTTTT
few,.,TRBV30,TRBJ1-1,CAWGRGTGEAFF,TGTGCCTGGGGGAGGGGGACGGGTGAAGCTTTCTTT
.,TRBD1,TRBV2,TRBJ1-6,CASRNRGINSPLHF,TGTGCCAGCAGAAACAGGGGAATTAATTCACCCCTCCACTTT
.,.,TRBV6-5,TRBJ2-1,CASSAGQYNEQFF,TGTGCCAGCAGCGCGGGACAGTACAATGAGCAGTTCTTC
.,TRBD1,TRBV29-1,TRBJ1-2,CSVERDSNYGYTF,TGCAGCGTTGAAAGGGACAGTAACTATGGCTACACCTTC
.,TRBD2,TRBV7-8,TRBJ2-5,CASSLDTSGGTETQYF,TGTGCCAGCAGCTTAGATACTAGCGGGGGCACAGAGACCCAGTACTTC
.,.,TRBV27,TRBJ2-5,CASSSGSRIGTQYF,TGTGCCAGCAGTTCCGGGAGTCGTATAGGGACCCAGTACTTC
.,.,TRBV19,TRBJ2-7,CASSIGVSISYEQYF,TGTGCCAGTAGTATAGGGGTTTCTATCTCCTACGAGCAGTACTTC
.,.,TRBV9,TRBJ2-5,CAVGGAGETQYF,TGTGCCGTCGGAGGCGCGGGGGAGACCCAGTACTTC
.,TRBD2,TRBV5-1,TRBJ2-4,CASSLGTSRNIQYF,TGCGCCAGCAGCTTGGGGACTAGCAGAAACATTCAGTACTTC
.,.,TRBV4-1,TRBJ1-2,CASSATGDLNYGYTF,TGCGCCAGCAGCGCAACAGGCGACCTTAACTATGGCTACACCTTC
.,TRBD1,TRBV9,TRBJ2-7,CASSVTGDRGGEQYF,TGTGCCAGCAGCGTAACGGGCGACAGGGGGGGTGAGCAGTACTTC
once,.,TRBV4-3,TRBJ2-6,CASSQALTSGANVLTF,TGCGCCAGCAGCCAAGCCTTGACCTCGGGGGCCAACGTCCTGACTTTC
few,.,TRBV25-1,TRBJ1-5,CASSAHQNNQPQHF,TGTGCCAGCAGTGCACACCAGAACAATCAGCCCCAGCATTTT
.,.,TRBV29-1,TRBJ1-1,CSVGVGMDTEAFF,TGCAGCGTTGGAGTCGGAATGGACACTGAAGCTTTCTTT
.,TRBD1,TRBV7-7,TRBJ2-7,CASSSHPGQGAYEQYF,TGTGCTAGCAGCTCTCACCCGGGACAGGGGGCCTACGAGCAGTACTTC
.,.,TRBV18,TRBJ1-2,CASSDRQDYGYTF,TGTGCCAGCTCAGACAGACAAGACTATGGCTACACCTTC
.,.,TRBV4-2,TRBJ1-1,CASSQGQTGNTEAFF,TGTGCCAGCAGCCAAGGGCAGACAGGGAACACTGAAGCTTTCTTT
.,.,TRBV6-5,TRBJ2-5,CASSSNRRGSWETQYF,TGTGCCAGCAGTTCTAACCGGCGGGGATCGTGGGAGACCCAGTACTTC
.,TRBD1,TRBV29-1,TRBJ1-2,CSVEQGGNGYTF,TGCAGCGTTGAGCAGGGGGGGAATGGCTACACCTTC
.,TRBD2,TRBV10-3,TRBJ2-1,CAISGGAFMNNEQFF,TGTGCCATTAGCGGGGGGGCCTTCATGAACAATGAGCAGTTCTTC
.,.,TRBV6-5,TRBJ2-3,CASRPQGTDTQYF,TGTGCCAGCAGACCCCAGGGCACAGATACGCAGTATTTT
.,.,TRBV11-2,TRBJ1-1,CASGRERNTEAFF,TGTGCCAGCGGAAGAGAAAGGAACACTGAAGCTTTCTTT
.,.,TRBV5-1,TRBJ2-7,CASGEGNEQYF,TGCGCCAGCGGAGAGGGGAACGAGCAGTACTTC